The entry below gives a single TCR beta chain sequence along with its context. This clonotype was seen a few times. No cognate antigen has been identified for it. Base qualities are not recorded, but no much larger clone differs from it by a single base. This sample stems from a study of T-cell reconstitution after alpha-beta-depleted transplantation in children (dated by TCRdb to about 2016). Regarding the study in general: Using TCR repertoire profiling, the study quantitatively followed how T-cell immune reconstitution unfolded in children after TCRalphabeta/CD19-depleted allogeneic hematopoietic cell transplantation.

The library was made by PCR. Sequencing relied on an Illumina HiSeq 2500. Molecular barcoding was employed in the preparation of TCR libraries, with unique molecular identifiers being used to normalize TCRbeta repertoire quantification. The raw public reads went through TCRdb reprocessing: fastp at Q25, MiXCR clone calling, in-frame beta chains kept. All rows with the same CDR3 protein become a single entry with the most common DNA and genes. The sample table records 550,000 to 800,000 distinct CDR3 sequences; less than 15% of these occur just once. The ten biggest clones cover about 0.77% of the sample. V is pared back by 6 bases and J by 8 bases, with 22 bases lying between the germline termini. The CDR3 starts with the cysteine, ends with the phenylalanine, and has 16 residues. The CDR3 DNA has 48 bases and is translated from base 1. CDR1 and CDR2 were assigned from the germline V gene as MDHEN and SYDVKM.

Read against the paper, the sample's treatment or condition label means: allogeneic hematopoietic cell transplantation with graft depleted of TCRalphabeta T cells and CD19 B cells. TCRalphabeta/CD19-depleted allogeneic hematopoietic cell grafts were given to the transplant recipients, all of whom were children. The full study reports these points: The high TCRbeta diversity at day 60 in some patients was ascribed to recipient T cells and intrathymic progenitors that had survived conditioning. Hyperexpanded clone frequencies declined over subsequent months; after one year, T-cell counts and TCRbeta diversity were mostly attributed to newly produced T cells. The apparently early alphabetaT-cell count recovery about two months after transplant was reportedly dependent on only several hundred rapidly expanded clones derived from non-depleted graft cells.

Recombination joined TRBV28 with TRBJ1-4; no D segment can be confidently identified. This specimen consisted of PBMCs, obtained before TCRalphabeta/CD19-depleted stem cell transplant. The clonotype originates from a girl under 10 years old with congenital amegakaryocytic thrombocytopenia, due to receive a stem cell transplant. The CDR3 sequence is CASSLLGRRLGEKLFF. DNA sequence: TGTGCCAGCAGCCTCCTCGGAAGGCGTTTGGGAGAAAAACTGTTTTTT.